The next 28 T cell receptor beta chains were all read from a single sample in a study of blood T cell repertoires in COVID-19. The repertoire was sequenced with immunoSEQ multiplex PCR; TCRdb's copy has only in-frame clones and lacks some. The sample has about 350,000 clones; more than 70% are singletons. Sequenced sample: PBMCs or T cells enriched from blood (not recorded which). Source of these receptors: a woman between 25 and 40 years old who had been exposed to COVID-19.

The V and J genes are TRBV11-2 and TRBJ2-7, with D perhaps TRBD1 (5 bases). The CDR3 spans 15 residues. V lost 0 bases to trimming and J lost 0 bases, with 9 bases between them. Germline CDR1 SGHAT, CDR2 FQNNGV. The CDR3 DNA reads as TGTGCCAGCAGCTTAGATCAGGACACCTCCTACGAGCAGTACTTC. Translated, it gives CASSLDQDTSYEQYF.

Only one count was recorded for this clone. The CDR3 bases are TGTGCCAGTAGTAGTAGCGGGAGACGTAACTACGAGCAGTACTTC. It encodes CASSSSGRRNYEQYF. The chain couples TRBV19 to TRBJ2-7, with 9 bases identical to TRBD2. The CDR3 has 15 amino acids. J was trimmed by 3 bases and V by 4 bases; bases with no gene match: 7. CDR1 LNHDA and CDR2 SQIVND come from the germline V gene (reference sequence).

The chain couples TRBV7-8 to TRBJ1-3, with 10 nucleotides matching TRBD1. V was pared by 5 bases and J by 2 bases, with 3 bases of the junction left unmatched. Germline CDR1 and CDR2: SGHVS and FQNEAQ. The CDR3 totals 15 residues. The CDR3 loop reads CASSQDRGTGNTIYF. CDR3 bases: TGTGCCAGCAGCCAGGACAGGGGGACTGGAAACACCATATATTTT.

The V gene is TRBV3-1 (or the pseudogene TRBV3-2), the J gene TRBJ1-3; 8 nucleotides match TRBD1. Germline V gene lookup returns CDR1 LGHDT and CDR2 YNNKEL (reference sequence). With V trimmed by 5 bases and J by 2 bases, 2 bases remained unmatched. This CDR3 is 14 amino acids long. CDR3 in amino acids: CASSDRGAGNTIYF. The CDR3, as DNA: TGTGCCAGCAGCGACAGGGGCGCTGGAAACACCATATATTTT.

The CDR3 sequence is CASSPGTGGSEQYF. The CDR3 nucleotides are TGTGCCAGCAGTCCCGGGACAGGGGGCTCCGAGCAGTACTTC. The V and J genes are TRBV27 and TRBJ2-7; 12 nucleotides line up with TRBD1. The germline CDR1 and CDR2 sequences are MNHEY and SMNVEV (reference sequence). The J segment lost 6 bases and the V segment lost 5 bases, leaving 5 bases of the junction unmatched. The CDR3 contains 14 residues.

The chain joins TRBV28 to TRBJ2-2; TRBD2 agrees at 7 bases. Germline V gives CDR1 MDHEN, CDR2 SYDVKM. The CDR3 is made up of 15 amino acids. The V gene end was trimmed by 4 bases and the J gene end by 7 bases; junction bases not matched to a gene: 9. The CDR3 loop reads CASSSPSGVGGELFF. The CDR3 DNA sequence: TGTGCCAGCAGTTCCCCTAGCGGTGTGGGCGGGGAGCTGTTTTTT.

V is TRBV30 and J is TRBJ2-7; 7 bases map to TRBD1. CDR1 GTSNPN and CDR2 SVGIG come from the germline V gene (reference sequence). The CDR3 spans 15 residues. V shed 0 bases and J 0 bases; nucleotides not matched to a gene: 5. The CDR3 nucleotides read TGTGCCTGGAGTGTTCTCTGGGACAGCTCCTACGAGCAGTACTTC. This translates into CAWSVLWDSSYEQYF.

This clone has a handful of counts. The chain joins TRBV9 to TRBJ2-3; 10 bases match TRBD2. J lost 1 base, V lost 3 bases, and 8 bases had no gene match. CDR1 is SGDLS, CDR2 YYNGEE, per germline. The CDR3 is 17 residues long. DNA for the CDR3: TGTGCCAGCAGCGGTAGCGGGAGGAGTTTTGGCACAGATACGCAGTATTTT. Protein product: CASSGSGRSFGTDTQYF.

The chain is built from TRBV11-2 and TRBJ2-3, with 7 bases lining up with TRBD1. Trimming cost V 4 bases and J 1 base; bases outside gene matches: 2. In germline, CDR1 is SGHAT, CDR2 FQNNGV. The CDR3 runs 14 residues. As DNA, the CDR3 is TGTGCCAGCAGCTCAGGGGGAGGCACAGATACGCAGTATTTT. Residues: CASSSGGGTDTQYF.

The sample holds one count of this clone. The chain links TRBV10-3 to TRBJ2-5, with D possibly TRBD2 on 6 matching bases. The V gene's germline CDR1 is ENHRY and CDR2 SYGVKD. The V gene lost 5 bases and the J gene lost 0 bases, with 16 bases spanning the gap. CDR3 length: 16 amino acids. The CDR3 loop is CAISSRSGSYQETQYF. DNA of the CDR3: TGTGCCATCAGTTCCCGGTCCGGGAGCTACCAAGAGACCCAGTACTTC.

CDR3 DNA: TGTGCCAGCAGGGGGCTAGCGGATTACAATGAGCAGTTCTTC. Amino acids: CASRGLADYNEQFF. The chain has TRBV28 and TRBJ2-1, with 7 bases identical to TRBD2. CDR3 length: 14 amino acids. Germline values: CDR1 MDHEN, CDR2 SYDVKM. Germline trimming cut 6 bases from V and 4 bases from J; bases unmatched to any gene: 6.

The chain uses TRBV7-2 and TRBJ1-3, with a possible D match to TRBD1 (6 bases). This CDR3 is built from 17 residues. Trimming removed 1 base at V and 2 bases at J, with 15 bases between. Germline V gives CDR1 SGHTA, CDR2 FQGNSA. CDR3 residues: CASSLVVGGPTGNTIYF. In nucleotides, the CDR3 is TGTGCCAGCAGCTTAGTGGTCGGGGGGCCTACTGGAAACACCATATATTTT. Drawing the rest from reference TRBV7-2 and TRBJ1-3, the complete variable domain is GAGVSQSPSNKVTEKGKDVELRCDPISGHTALYWYRQSLGQGLEFLIYFQGNSAPDKSGLPSDRFSAERTGGSVSTLTIQRTQQEDSAVYLCASSLVVGGPTGNTIYFGEGSWLTVV.

The rearrangement links TRBV10-3 to TRBJ2-1, with 9 bases fitting TRBD1. The CDR3 spans 13 residues. Germline CDR1 and CDR2: ENHRY and SYGVKD. V lost 10 bases, J lost 4 bases, and 5 bases stayed unmatched. CDR3 loop: CATRDREYNEQFF. The DNA for the CDR3 is TGTGCCACCAGGGACAGGGAGTACAATGAGCAGTTCTTC.

The chain uses TRBV3-1 (or the pseudogene TRBV3-2) and TRBJ2-6; 9 bases agree with TRBD1. Germline values: CDR1 LGHDT, CDR2 YNNKEL (reference sequence). J was trimmed by 0 bases and V by 4 bases; bases with no gene match: 7. This CDR3 is 18 amino acids long. The CDR3 spells CASSPPGQGVSGANVLTF. In nucleotides, the CDR3 is TGTGCCAGCAGCCCGCCGGGACAGGGAGTCTCTGGGGCCAACGTCCTGACTTTC.

This chain's CDR3 is CASSQAGGGNEKLFF. The CDR3 DNA reads as TGTGCCAGCAGCCAAGCAGGGGGCGGTAATGAAAAACTGTTTTTT. This sequence joins TRBV3-1 (or the pseudogene TRBV3-2) and TRBJ1-4; TRBD1 agrees at 8 bases. Looked up from germline, CDR1 is LGHDT and CDR2 is YNNKEL (reference sequence). The J segment lost 4 bases and the V segment lost 1 base, leaving 2 bases of the junction unmatched. The CDR3 is made up of 15 amino acids.

The chain has TRBV21-1 and TRBJ2-5; the table's D call, TRBD2, was not checked against the DNA. TRBV21-1 is labeled a pseudogene. CDR3 size: 16 residues. The CDR3 protein is CASSKEASGAQETQYF. CDR3 nucleotides: TGTGCCAGCAGCAAGGAGGCTAGCGGGGCCCAAGAGACCCAGTACTTC.

Worth noting for this clone: Distinct nucleotide sequences in the sample also encode this CDR3. The CDR3 DNA reads as TGTGCCAGCAGCGTGGCAGGGAACACCGGGGAGCTGTTTTTT. This encodes CASSVAGNTGELFF. This rearrangement joins TRBV9 to TRBJ2-2; the D is unclear. The CDR3 has 14 amino acids. The V gene lost 2 bases and the J gene lost 1 base, with 6 bases spanning the gap. Germline CDR1 reads SGDLS; CDR2 reads YYNGEE.

The J gene is TRBJ2-7, the V gene TRBV6-2 or TRBV6-3; 9 positions match TRBD1. This CDR3 is 15 amino acids long. Trimming at V came to 3 bases and at J to 2 bases, leaving 5 bases not matched to a gene. Per germline, CDR1 MNHEY and CDR2 SVGEGT. The DNA for the CDR3 is TGTGCCAGCAGTTATACAGGGGGCTTAACCTACGAGCAGTACTTC. Its translation: CASSYTGGLTYEQYF.

The J gene is TRBJ1-2, the V gene TRBV19, with TRBD1 identical over 7 bases. Trimming cost V 4 bases and J 3 bases; bases outside gene matches: 11. This CDR3 has 16 amino acids. The V gene's germline CDR1 is LNHDA and CDR2 SQIVND (reference sequence). In DNA form, the CDR3 reads TGTGCCAGTAGTACCTCACAGGGGAAGAAGTACTATGGCTACACCTTC. Translation: CASSTSQGKKYYGYTF.

The CDR3 here is CASRPGVNQPQHF. CDR3 nucleotide sequence: TGTGCCAGCAGGCCAGGGGTAAATCAGCCCCAGCATTTT. This rearrangement joins TRBV28 to TRBJ1-5, with D possibly TRBD1 on 6 matching bases. Germline lookup yields CDR1 MDHEN and CDR2 SYDVKM. The CDR3 loop spans 13 amino acids. V gave up 6 bases and J gave up 4 bases, with 10 bases separating them.

This clone was seen once. CDR3 DNA sequence: TGTGCCAGCAGGCTAGGGGGGGAAGCCAAAAACATTCAGTACTTC. Its protein is CASRLGGEAKNIQYF. This chain uses TRBV6-5 with TRBJ2-4, with D tentatively TRBD2 (7 bases). Trimming took off 6 bases at V and 0 bases at J, with 12 bases between the two ends. The CDR3 covers 15 residues. The germline CDR1 and CDR2 sequences are MNHEY and SVGAGI.

This clone has a single count. This chain joins TRBV28 and TRBJ1-2; 8 nucleotides line up with TRBD1. V was pared by 5 bases and J by 5 bases, with 10 bases of the junction left unmatched. CDR1 MDHEN and CDR2 SYDVKM come from the germline V gene. This CDR3 contains 15 residues. CDR3 DNA sequence: TGTGCCAGCAGTCTCCCCCAGGGGGCTGGGTATGGCTACACCTTC. As protein: CASSLPQGAGYGYTF.

The rearrangement uses TRBV28 and TRBJ2-7; D is possibly TRBD2 (5 bases). The CDR3 loop spans 15 amino acids. The V and J ends lost 7 bases and 2 bases respectively, with 18 bases between them. Germline CDR1 is MDHEN and CDR2 is SYDVKM. The DNA for the CDR3 is TGTGCCAGCAAGACGAGGGAAGGCCAACCCTACGAGCAGTACTTC. Encoded protein: CASKTREGQPYEQYF. The full variable domain, with the rest looked up from reference TRBV28 and TRBJ2-7, is DVKVTQSSRYLVKRTGEKVFLECVQDMDHENMFWYRQDPGLGLRLIYFSYDVKMKEKGDIPEGYSVSREKKERFSLILESASTNQTSMYLCASKTREGQPYEQYFGPGTRLTVT.

This clone has a single count. The CDR3 DNA sequence: TGTGCCAGCTCACCACCGGCGGGGAACACTGAAGCTTTCTTT. Its protein product is CASSPPAGNTEAFF. This chain links TRBV18 with TRBJ1-1; D remains unclear. The CDR3 consists of 14 residues. The V end lost 0 bases, the J end lost 1 base, and 6 bases lay between the germline ends. From germline, CDR1 is KGHSH and CDR2 LQKENI.

The chain is built from TRBV6-5 and TRBJ2-3; 7 bases line up with TRBD2. Germline loops: CDR1 MNHEY, CDR2 SVGAGI. The CDR3 runs to 15 residues. Trimming removed 5 bases from V and 0 bases from J; junction bases left unmatched: 5. The CDR3 here is CASSTVAGSTDTQYF. DNA for the CDR3: TGTGCCAGCAGTACCGTAGCGGGCAGCACAGATACGCAGTATTTT.

The gene calls are TRBV7-9 and TRBJ2-7, with 16 bases matching TRBD2. The CDR3 is 15 residues long. After removal of 3 bases from V and 5 bases from J, the junction contained 1 base not matched to a gene. The V gene's germline CDR1 is SEHNR and CDR2 FQNEAQ (reference sequence). CDR3 nucleotides: TGTGCCAGCAGCTTGGGGACTAGCGGGAGGGACGAGCAGTACTTC. Its translation: CASSLGTSGRDEQYF.

The chain recombines TRBV3-1 (or the pseudogene TRBV3-2) with TRBJ2-2, with TRBD2 matching 7 bases. The CDR3 sequence is 15 residues long. Germline V gene sequence: CDR1 LGHDT, CDR2 YNNKEL (reference sequence). With V trimmed by 6 bases and J by 7 bases, 11 bases remained unmatched. The CDR3 nucleotides read TGTGCCAGCAGGAAGATGGGGGGGATGAACGGGGAGCTGTTTTTT. Its translation: CASRKMGGMNGELFF.

This chain uses TRBV18 with TRBJ2-1; possible D gene TRBD2, 6 bases. This CDR3 has 17 amino acids. CDR1 is KGHSH, CDR2 LQKENI, per germline. Trimming pared 4 bases from V and 8 bases from J, leaving 24 bases between. CDR3 nucleotides: TGTGCCAGCTCACTTATCAGTAGCGGAACAGCGTTTGATGAGCAGTTCTTC. It yields the protein CASSLISSGTAFDEQFF.